Below, 10 T cell receptor beta chains from the same sample are listed, as sequenced in a study of Ad26.COV2.S vaccination and SARS-CoV-2 variants. The assay was immunoSEQ multiplex PCR, and TCRdb's table has in-frame clones only and misses some. The sample consists of about 480,000 clones, around 90% of them appearing once. The treatment is: around 19 received Ad26.COV2.S at low or high dose, single or two shots; 5 received placebo; per-sample allocation not given. Specimens were obtained on day 63 following the first vaccine or placebo injection. The sample consisted of peripheral blood, taken in a trial of Ad26.COV2.S vaccine versus placebo. The receptors stem from a person aged 18-60 years who received the Ad26.COV2.S COVID-19 vaccine or a placebo.

V and J are TRBV19 and TRBJ1-1, with TRBD1 as a possible D gene (5 bases). Germline V gives CDR1 LNHDA, CDR2 SQIVND (reference sequence). The CDR3 contains 15 residues. Between the trimmed V and J ends, which lost 7 bases and 6 bases, there was a span of 21 bases. The CDR3 nucleotides are TGTGCCAGTATGCGGAGGGGACTCTTCGAAGCTGAAGCTTTCTTT. This translates into CASMRRGLFEAEAFF.

V gene TRBV9 combines with J gene TRBJ2-5, with D possibly being TRBD2 (6 bases). This CDR3 region has 13 residues. V was cut by 3 bases and J by 5 bases, with 11 bases left in between. CDR1 is SGDLS and CDR2 is YYNGEE in the germline V gene. As DNA, the CDR3 is TGTGCCAGCAGCGCCGCGGGGTGGGAGACCCAGTACTTC. Its translation is CASSAAGWETQYF.

This clone was counted a single time. V gene TRBV18 combines with J gene TRBJ2-2; tentatively, D is TRBD1 (7 bases). The CDR3 has 18 residues. Germline values: CDR1 KGHSH, CDR2 LQKENI. V lost 4 bases to trimming and J lost 3 bases, with 21 bases between them. The CDR3 sequence is CASSRLQRGQGDTGELFF. The CDR3 DNA sequence: TGTGCCAGCTCACGTCTTCAACGGGGGCAGGGGGACACCGGGGAGCTGTTTTTT.

This chain uses TRBV6-5 with TRBJ2-7, with D perhaps TRBD1 (6 bases). The CDR3 covers 14 residues. Trimming removed 5 bases from V and 2 bases from J, with 13 bases in between. The V gene's germline CDR1 is MNHEY and CDR2 SVGAGI. CDR3 coding DNA: TGTGCCAGCAGTCCGACAGGTTCAACCTACGAGCAGTACTTC. This translates into CASSPTGSTYEQYF.

The J gene is TRBJ2-3, the V gene TRBV7-8; 7 nucleotides agree with TRBD1. Trimming took 5 bases from V and 2 from J; bases not matched to a gene: 4. Germline V gives CDR1 SGHVS, CDR2 FQNEAQ. The CDR3 has 14 amino acids. DNA of the CDR3: TGTGCCAGCAGCCGACAGGGATCCACAGATACGCAGTATTTT. Its protein is CASSRQGSTDTQYF.

The gene calls are TRBV11-3 and TRBJ2-1, with TRBD2 matching over 9 bases. J was trimmed by 4 bases and V by 1 base; bases with no gene match: 5. This CDR3 is built from 16 residues. Germline V gene lookup returns CDR1 SGHNT and CDR2 YENEEA. CDR3 protein: CASSLGGAGGYNEQFF. The CDR3 coding sequence is TGTGCCAGCAGCTTAGGGGGTGCGGGAGGGTACAATGAGCAGTTCTTC.

CDR3: CASSIGDRADEQYF. The CDR3 region has the DNA TGTGCCAGTAGTATCGGGGACAGGGCGGACGAGCAGTACTTC. The rearrangement uses TRBV19 and TRBJ2-7, with TRBD1 identical over 9 bases. V gave up 3 bases and J gave up 5 bases; unmatched junction bases: 5. Germline V gene lookup returns CDR1 LNHDA and CDR2 SQIVND (reference sequence). The CDR3 sequence is 14 residues long.

This chain links TRBV12-3 or TRBV12-4 with TRBJ2-7; no reliable D call. The CDR3 extends over 11 amino acids. Trimming took off 6 bases at V and 2 bases at J, with 5 bases between the two ends. CDR3 amino acids: CASRSAYEQYF. The CDR3 DNA sequence: TGTGCCAGCAGATCGGCCTACGAGCAGTACTTC.

The V call is TRBV19, the J call TRBJ2-5; either TRBD1 or TRBD2 may supply D (7 bases each). The CDR3 totals 12 residues. Trimming cost V 5 bases and J 7 bases, with 11 bases left between them. The germline gives CDR1 LNHDA, CDR2 SQIVND (reference sequence). The CDR3 DNA reads as TGTGCCAGTAGTGCCAGGGGGGGGACCCAGTACTTC. Its translation is CASSARGGTQYF. The full variable domain, with the rest looked up from reference TRBV19 and TRBJ2-5, is DGGITQSPKYLFRKEGQNVTLSCEQNLNHDAMYWYRQDPGQGLRLIYYSQIVNDFQKGDIAEGYSVSREKKESFPLTVTSAQKNPTAFYLCASSARGGTQYFGPGTRLLVL.

The chain uses TRBV19 and TRBJ1-2; the match to TRBD1 covers 9 bases. CDR3 length: 14 residues. The V gene end was trimmed by 5 bases and the J gene end by 3 bases; junction bases not matched to a gene: 4. Germline values: CDR1 LNHDA, CDR2 SQIVND (reference sequence). CDR3 sequence: CASSPWDRDYGYTF. The CDR3 region has the DNA TGTGCCAGTAGTCCCTGGGACAGGGACTATGGCTACACCTTC. The full variable domain, rest sourced from reference TRBV19 and TRBJ1-2, is DGGITQSPKYLFRKEGQNVTLSCEQNLNHDAMYWYRQDPGQGLRLIYYSQIVNDFQKGDIAEGYSVSREKKESFPLTVTSAQKNPTAFYLCASSPWDRDYGYTFGSGTRLTVV.